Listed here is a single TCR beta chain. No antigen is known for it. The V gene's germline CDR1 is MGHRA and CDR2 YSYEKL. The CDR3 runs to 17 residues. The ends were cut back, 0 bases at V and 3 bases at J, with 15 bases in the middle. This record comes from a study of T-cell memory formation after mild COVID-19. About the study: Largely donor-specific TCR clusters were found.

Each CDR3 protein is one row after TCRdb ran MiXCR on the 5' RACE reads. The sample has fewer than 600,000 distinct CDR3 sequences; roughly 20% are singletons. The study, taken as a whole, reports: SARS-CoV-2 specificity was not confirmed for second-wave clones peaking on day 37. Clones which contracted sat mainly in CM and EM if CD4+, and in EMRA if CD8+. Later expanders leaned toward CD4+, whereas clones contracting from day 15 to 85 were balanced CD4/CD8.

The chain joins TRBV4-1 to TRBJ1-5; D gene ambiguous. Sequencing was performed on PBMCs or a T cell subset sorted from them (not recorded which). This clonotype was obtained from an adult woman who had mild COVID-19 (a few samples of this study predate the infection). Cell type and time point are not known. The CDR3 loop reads CASSQDPPEWVNQPQHF. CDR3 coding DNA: TGCGCCAGCAGCCAAGATCCCCCGGAGTGGGTCAATCAGCCCCAGCATTTT.